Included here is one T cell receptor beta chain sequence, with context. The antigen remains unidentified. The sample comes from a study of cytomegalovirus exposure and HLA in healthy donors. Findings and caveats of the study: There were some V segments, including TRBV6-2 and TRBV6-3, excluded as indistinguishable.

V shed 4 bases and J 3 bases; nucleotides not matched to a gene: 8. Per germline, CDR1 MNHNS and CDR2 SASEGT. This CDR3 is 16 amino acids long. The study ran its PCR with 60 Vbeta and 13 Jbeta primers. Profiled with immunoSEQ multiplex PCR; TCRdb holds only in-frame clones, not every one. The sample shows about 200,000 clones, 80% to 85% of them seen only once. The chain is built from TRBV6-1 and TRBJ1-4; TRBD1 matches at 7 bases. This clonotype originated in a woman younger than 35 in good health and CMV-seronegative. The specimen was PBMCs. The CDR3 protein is CASSGGRQGPNEKLFF. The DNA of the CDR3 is TGTGCCAGCAGTGGAGGGAGACAGGGCCCTAATGAAAAACTGTTTTTT.